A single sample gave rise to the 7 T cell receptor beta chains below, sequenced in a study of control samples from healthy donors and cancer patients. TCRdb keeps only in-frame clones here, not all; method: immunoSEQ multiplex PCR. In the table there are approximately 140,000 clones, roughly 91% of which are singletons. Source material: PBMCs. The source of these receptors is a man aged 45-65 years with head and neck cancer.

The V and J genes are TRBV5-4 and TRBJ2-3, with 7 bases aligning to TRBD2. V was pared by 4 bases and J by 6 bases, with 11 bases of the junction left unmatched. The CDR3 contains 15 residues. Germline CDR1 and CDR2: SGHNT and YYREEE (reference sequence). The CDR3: CASSARDYLGDTQYF. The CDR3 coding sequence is TGTGCCAGCAGCGCCCGGGACTACCTGGGGGATACGCAGTATTTT.

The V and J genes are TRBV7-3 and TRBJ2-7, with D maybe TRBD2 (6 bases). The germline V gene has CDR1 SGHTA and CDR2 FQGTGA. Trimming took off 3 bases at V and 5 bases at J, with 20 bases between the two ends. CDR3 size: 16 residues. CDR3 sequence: CASSFSRAGPGDEQYF. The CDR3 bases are TGTGCCAGCAGCTTCTCCCGGGCGGGACCGGGGGACGAGCAGTACTTC.

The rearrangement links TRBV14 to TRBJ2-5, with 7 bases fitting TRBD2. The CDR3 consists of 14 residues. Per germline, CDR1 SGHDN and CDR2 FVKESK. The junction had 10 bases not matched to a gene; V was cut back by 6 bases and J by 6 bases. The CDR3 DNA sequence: TGTGCCAGCAGTCTCGGGACTATGCTCCAGACCCAGTACTTC. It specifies CASSLGTMLQTQYF.

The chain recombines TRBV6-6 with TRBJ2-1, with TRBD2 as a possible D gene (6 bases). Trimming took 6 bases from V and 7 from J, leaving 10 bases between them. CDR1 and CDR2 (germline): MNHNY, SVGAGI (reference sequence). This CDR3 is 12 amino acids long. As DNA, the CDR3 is TGTGCCAGCAGGCCTCTAGCGAATGAGCAGTTCTTC. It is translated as CASRPLANEQFF.

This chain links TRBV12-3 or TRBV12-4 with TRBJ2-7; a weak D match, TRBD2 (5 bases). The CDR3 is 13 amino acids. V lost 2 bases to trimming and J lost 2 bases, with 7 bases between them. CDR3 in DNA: TGTGCCAGCAGTTTACCGGGAACCTACGAGCAGTACTTC. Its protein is CASSLPGTYEQYF.

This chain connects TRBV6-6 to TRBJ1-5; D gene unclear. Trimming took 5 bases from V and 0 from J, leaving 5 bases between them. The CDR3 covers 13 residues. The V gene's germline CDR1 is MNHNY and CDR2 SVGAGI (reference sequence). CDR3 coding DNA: TGTGCCAGCAGTCAGTATAGCAATCAGCCCCAGCATTTT. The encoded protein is CASSQYSNQPQHF.

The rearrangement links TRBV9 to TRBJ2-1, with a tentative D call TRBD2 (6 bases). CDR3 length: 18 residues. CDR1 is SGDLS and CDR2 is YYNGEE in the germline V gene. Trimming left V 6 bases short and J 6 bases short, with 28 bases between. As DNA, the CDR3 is TGTGCCAGCACCGGGCGCGGGATGGATCCGCTTGAAGCCAATGAGCAGTTCTTC. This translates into CASTGRGMDPLEANEQFF. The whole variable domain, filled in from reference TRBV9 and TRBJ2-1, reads DSGVTQTPKHLITATGQRVTLRCSPRSGDLSVYWYQQSLDQGLQFLIQYYNGEERAKGNILERFSAQQFPDLHSELNLSSLELGDSALYFCASTGRGMDPLEANEQFFGPGTRLTVL.